Listed below are T cell receptor beta chains from one sample, sequenced in a study of CD8 T cells in Susac syndrome. MiXCR was run by TCRdb on the immunoSEQ multiplex PCR reads, yielding one entry per CDR3 protein. The repertoire holds 90,000 to 150,000 distinct CDR3 sequences, with just under 95% as singletons. Sequenced: CD8+ T cells from PBMCs. Receptors originate from a human donor in good health. The conserved cysteine and the conserved F or W are not part of the CDR3 here.

CDR3aa: SASRPGAAGNTEAF; v_gene: TRBV20-1; j_gene: TRBJ1-1
CDR3aa: ASSGSGLAYEQY; v_gene: TRBV2; j_gene: TRBJ2-7
CDR3aa: SVEVGGMDTEAF; v_gene: TRBV29-1; j_gene: TRBJ1-1
CDR3aa: ASSALGGTNEKLF; v_gene: TRBV19; j_gene: TRBJ1-4
CDR3aa: ASSLGQIYEQY; v_gene: TRBV5-1; j_gene: TRBJ2-7
CDR3aa: ASSRRTGQKADTQY; v_gene: TRBV7-2; j_gene: TRBJ2-3
CDR3aa: SARLGSTDTQY; v_gene: TRBV20-1; j_gene: TRBJ2-3
CDR3aa: ASSEGTSGVNEQF; v_gene: TRBV2; j_gene: TRBJ2-1
CDR3aa: ASRGPSSYNEQF; v_gene: TRBV28; j_gene: TRBJ2-1
CDR3aa: ASSVASGLGADTQY; v_gene: TRBV9; j_gene: TRBJ2-3
CDR3aa: ASSSLGRGRKSADTQY; v_gene: TRBV7-9; j_gene: TRBJ2-3
CDR3aa: ASSEVLADTDTQY; v_gene: TRBV2; j_gene: TRBJ2-3
CDR3aa: ASSRTQGAGEAF; v_gene: TRBV6-6; j_gene: TRBJ1-1
CDR3aa: ASGRQLGQGAYEQY; v_gene: TRBV12-5; j_gene: TRBJ2-7
CDR3aa: ASSLEGGSSYEQY; v_gene: TRBV7-6; j_gene: TRBJ2-7
CDR3aa: ASRVNRAAPTGELF; v_gene: TRBV12-3/TRBV12-4; j_gene: TRBJ2-2
CDR3aa: SASRVGGTEAF; v_gene: TRBV20-1; j_gene: TRBJ1-1
CDR3aa: ASSPSPYEQY; v_gene: TRBV7-9; j_gene: TRBJ2-7
CDR3aa: ASSSDRVGGHT; v_gene: TRBV5-1; j_gene: TRBJ1-2
CDR3aa: SAAQGATEAF; v_gene: TRBV29-1; j_gene: TRBJ1-1
CDR3aa: AINDGSYEQY; v_gene: TRBV10-3; j_gene: TRBJ2-7
CDR3aa: ASNPGLAGVDEQY; v_gene: TRBV6-6; j_gene: TRBJ2-7
CDR3aa: ASSSLAGGTQY; v_gene: TRBV7-2; j_gene: TRBJ2-5
CDR3aa: ASSVAGVGIGELF; v_gene: TRBV7-2; j_gene: TRBJ2-2